This T cell receptor (beta chain) was sequenced in a study of blood T cell repertoires in COVID-19. The wider study: COVID-19 samples from acute and convalescent phases originated in the United States, Italy and Spain. T cells, B-cell-depleted T cells, or PBMCs supplied cDNA or gDNA.

Sequenced by immunoSEQ multiplex PCR; TCRdb stores in-frame clones only, minus some. The sample holds 130,000 to 150,000 clones, 84% seen once. V was pared by 0 bases and J by 2 bases, with 10 bases between. CDR3 length: 15 residues. Germline lookup yields CDR1 SGHTA and CDR2 FQGNSA. Sequencing was carried out using peripheral blood. The chain employs TRBV7-2 and TRBJ2-5, with D possibly TRBD2 on 6 matching bases. The TCR was taken from a human donor in a cohort sampled during active COVID-19. The CDR3 loop reads CASSLAGTRQETQYF. In nucleotides, the CDR3 is TGTGCCAGCAGCTTAGCCGGGACTCGACAAGAGACCCAGTACTTC.